One and the same sample provided the 7 T cell receptor beta chains below, sequenced in a study of blood T cells in healthy people across ages. With a J-beta primer mix and a sample-barcoded 5' primer, a second PCR ran about 7 to 11 cycles. TCRdb processed the 5' RACE reads anew with MiXCR; each CDR3 protein has one entry. The sample records 1.8 million or so distinct CDR3 sequences, around 42% being singletons. Material: blood. These TCRs come from a human donor in good health.

The rearrangement links TRBV2 to TRBJ1-4; D not resolved. Deletions cut 3 bases from V and 5 bases from J, with 7 bases between. The CDR3 extends over 13 amino acids. CDR1 is SNHLY and CDR2 is FYNNEI in the germline V gene. The CDR3 DNA is TGTGCCAGCAGTGAGTTGAGGAATGAAAAACTGTTTTTT. Amino acids: CASSELRNEKLFF.

This clonotype has ten or more counts. The chain has TRBV7-2 and TRBJ2-7, with a weak D call TRBD2 (5 bases). The CDR3 is 14 residues long. Trimming stripped 3 bases from V and 0 bases from J, with 9 bases between. The germline V gene has CDR1 SGHTA and CDR2 FQGNSA. This CDR3 is CASSLDSYSYEQYF. CDR3 DNA sequence: TGTGCCAGCAGCTTGGACTCCTACTCCTACGAGCAGTACTTC. Using reference TRBV7-2 and TRBJ2-7 for the parts outside the CDR3, the full variable domain is GAGVSQSPSNKVTEKGKDVELRCDPISGHTALYWYRQSLGQGLEFLIYFQGNSAPDKSGLPSDRFSAERTGGSVSTLTIQRTQQEDSAVYLCASSLDSYSYEQYFGPGTRLTVT.

This clonotype has just a few counts. The chain employs TRBV4-3 and TRBJ2-7, with a possible D match to TRBD1 (6 bases). The V gene's germline CDR1 is LGHNA and CDR2 YSLEER. The germline V and J ends were trimmed by 0 bases and 2 bases, with 23 bases remaining between them. The CDR3 is made up of 19 amino acids. DNA of the CDR3: TGCGCCAGCAGCCAAGAGCAGAGTTTTCGACAGGACCTGACCTACGAGCAGTACTTC. It is translated as CASSQEQSFRQDLTYEQYF.

The V gene is TRBV4-1, the J gene TRBJ1-1; D is possibly TRBD1 (6 bases). The germline V gene encodes CDR1 MGHRA and CDR2 YSYEKL. The CDR3 totals 13 residues. V lost 4 bases and J 7 bases, leaving 13 bases between the germline ends. The CDR3 protein is CASSPDRWGEAFF. DNA of the CDR3: TGCGCCAGCAGCCCAGACAGGTGGGGTGAAGCTTTCTTT.

J is TRBJ1-2 and V is TRBV24-1; a possible D gene is TRBD1 (5 bases). The CDR3 contains 14 residues. Germline assignment: CDR1 KGHDR and CDR2 SFDVKD. Trimming cost V 4 bases and J 7 bases, with 15 bases left between them. The CDR3 DNA reads as TGTGCCACCAGTGAGGCCGGGACGTTCGGTGGCTACACCTTC. This codes for CATSEAGTFGGYTF.

This rearrangement joins TRBV3-1 to TRBJ1-5; D ambiguous. From germline, CDR1 is LGHDT and CDR2 YNNKEL (reference sequence). V dropped 1 base and J dropped 1 base, with 8 bases sitting between them. This CDR3 comprises 15 residues. This chain's CDR3 is CASSQGIGSNQPQHF. In nucleotides, the CDR3 is TGTGCCAGCAGCCAAGGTATAGGGAGCAATCAGCCCCAGCATTTT.

Worth noting for this clonotype: This clone may be a read error of a much larger clone one base away. The chain is built from TRBV27 and TRBJ1-2, with no clear D. CDR3 length equals 13 residues. CDR1 is MNHEY, CDR2 SMNVEV, per germline (reference sequence). CDR3 coding DNA: TGTGCCGGCAGTTCGGGCAGATCCTATGGCTACACCTTC. As protein: CAGSSGRSYGYTF.